A selection of T cell receptor beta chains follows, all from one sample in a study of CD8+ T cells in alopecia areata. The method was immunoSEQ multiplex PCR; TCRdb's version includes in-frame clones alone and lacks a portion of them. The table has over 150,000 clones, around half seen once. The sample in question was CD8+ T cells sorted from blood, obtained at week 24, from a patient treated with tofacitinib. The receptor set was obtained from a human donor with alopecia areata. CDR3s include the opening cysteine and the closing phenylalanine or tryptophan. The D gene is left open where the match is weak. The listing skips clone size in some rows; elsewhere it reads once, few, many or a size class.

clone size	J gene	D gene	V gene	CDR3 protein	CDR3 DNA
NA	TRBJ1-5	TRBD1	TRBV7-8	CASSPGTGDNQPQHF	TGTGCCAGCAGCCCCGGGACAGGGGACAATCAGCCCCAGCATTTT
NA	TRBJ2-7	TRBD1	TRBV30	CAWTGGTYEQYF	TGTGCCTGGACAGGGGGTACCTACGAGCAGTACTTC
NA	TRBJ1-1	NA	TRBV27	CASSWMTGVTEAFF	TGTGCCAGCAGTTGGATGACAGGAGTAACTGAAGCTTTCTTT
once	TRBJ2-3	NA	TRBV15	CATSTRSLTDTQYF	TGTGCCACCAGCACGAGGAGCCTCACAGATACGCAGTATTTT
NA	TRBJ2-7	NA	TRBV4-3	CASSRDSGTYEQYF	TGCGCCAGCAGCCGAGACAGTGGGACCTACGAGCAGTACTTC
few	TRBJ2-5	TRBD2	TRBV27	CASSFSGVRQTQYF	TGTGCCAGCAGTTTTAGCGGGGTGCGTCAGACCCAGTACTTC
NA	TRBJ1-2	NA	TRBV20-1	CSVSSDHGYTF	TGCAGTGTAAGCTCGGATCATGGCTACACCTTC
few	TRBJ2-7	TRBD1	TRBV29-1	CSVAGTGGNYEQYF	TGCAGCGTAGCCGGGACAGGGGGTAATTACGAGCAGTACTTC
NA	TRBJ1-1	NA	TRBV30	CARGAVMNTEAFF	TGTGCCAGGGGGGCCGTGATGAACACTGAAGCTTTCTTT
NA	TRBJ2-1	TRBD2	TRBV2	CASSDLAGYNEQFF	TGTGCCAGCAGTGATCTAGCGGGCTACAATGAGCAGTTCTTC
once	TRBJ1-1	NA	TRBV19	CASSIAVTANTEAFF	TGTGCCAGTAGTATCGCCGTGACAGCGAACACTGAAGCTTTCTTT
NA	TRBJ2-7	TRBD2	TRBV5-1	CASSPTSAISYEQYF	TGCGCCAGCAGCCCGACTAGCGCGATCTCCTACGAGCAGTACTTC
few	TRBJ1-1	TRBD1	TRBV19	CASSDTDRDEAFF	TGTGCCAGTAGCGACACGGACAGGGACGAAGCTTTCTTT
once	TRBJ2-1	NA	TRBV11-2	CASSPLTGASKTEQFF	TGTGCCAGCAGTCCTCTTACCGGGGCTTCCAAAACTGAGCAGTTCTTC
few	TRBJ2-3	NA	TRBV27	CASSLSRSGDTQYF	TGTGCCAGCAGTTTGTCACGATCCGGGGATACGCAGTATTTT
few	TRBJ2-5	NA	TRBV19	CAPWPVFPLETQYF	TGTGCCCCCTGGCCAGTTTTTCCCTTAGAGACCCAGTACTTC